The 27 T cell receptor beta chains below all came from one sample that was sequenced in a study of post-analysis software for immune sequencing data. Study-wide results and caveats: TRBV segments more frequent in patients than in controls numbered five and included TRBV5-6, TRBV5-1 and TRBV20-1.

TCR beta cDNA libraries included unique molecular identifiers. TCRdb redid the calling of the PCR reads with MiXCR, one entry per CDR3 protein. The sample records 750,000 to 950,000 distinct CDR3 sequences, about 50% being singletons. These receptors lack a known antigen. The specimen was blood. The receptors come from a girl aged 5-17 years with multiple sclerosis.

The chain links TRBV5-1 to TRBJ2-7; 10 nucleotides agree with TRBD2. Losses at the gene ends were 1 base for V and 3 bases for J; bases not matched to a gene: 4. The CDR3 has 15 residues. CDR1 is SGHRS, CDR2 YFSETQ, per germline. CDR3 in amino acids: CASSLTSGEHYEQYF. CDR3 DNA sequence: TGCGCCAGCAGCTTGACTAGCGGGGAACACTACGAGCAGTACTTC.

V gene TRBV29-1 combines with J gene TRBJ1-1; D unclear. This CDR3 spans 13 amino acids. Trimming cost V 2 bases and J 3 bases, with 10 bases left between them. Germline V gene data show CDR1 as SQVTM and CDR2 as ANQGSEA. The CDR3 protein is CSVEPRGDTEAFF. Written as DNA, the CDR3 is TGCAGCGTTGAACCCCGGGGTGACACTGAAGCTTTCTTT.

This chain connects TRBV5-5 to TRBJ2-3, with TRBD1 as a possible D gene (5 bases). Between the trimmed V and J ends, which lost 1 base and 11 bases, there was a span of 14 bases. CDR3 size: 13 residues. CDR1 is SGHKS and CDR2 is YYEKEE in the germline V gene (reference sequence). The CDR3 loop reads CASSLRGFTLQYF. In nucleotides, the CDR3 is TGTGCCAGCAGCTTGAGGGGCTTTACCCTGCAGTATTTT.

The sample holds one count of this clonotype. The chain joins TRBV29-1 to TRBJ2-5; perhaps D is TRBD1 or TRBD2 (5 bases each). The J call may be mistaken, given a closer DNA end match to TRBJ2-7. Germline CDR1 is SQVTM and CDR2 is ANQGSEA. This CDR3 is built from 12 residues. CDR3 sequence (DNA): TGCAGCGTCCGGGGCAGGCGCTACGAGCAGTACTTC. This codes for CSVRGRRYEQYF.

The V gene is TRBV7-3, the J gene TRBJ2-1, with TRBD2 as a possible D gene (5 bases). Germline V gene sequence: CDR1 SGHTA, CDR2 FQGTGA. V lost 5 bases and J 4 bases, leaving 15 bases between the germline ends. The CDR3 totals 15 residues. In DNA form, the CDR3 reads TGTGCCAGCAGCCCCGTTCCGCTAGCTTACAATGAGCAGTTCTTC. It codes for CASSPVPLAYNEQFF.

The chain employs TRBV12-3 or TRBV12-4 and TRBJ1-2, with a weak D call TRBD1 (5 bases). This CDR3 is 15 amino acids long. Trimming cost V 2 bases and J 3 bases, with 13 bases left between them. The CDR3 loop is CASSLPGRFDYGYTF. In nucleotides, the CDR3 is TGTGCCAGCAGTTTACCAGGGCGGTTCGACTATGGCTACACCTTC.

The rearrangement links TRBV20-1 to TRBJ1-1; D remains unclear. With 0 bases removed from V and 4 bases from J, the gap between germline ends came to 15 bases. The CDR3 extends over 15 amino acids. Germline V gene sequence: CDR1 DFQATT, CDR2 SNEGSKA (reference sequence). The CDR3 DNA reads TGCAGTGCTAGAGATCCTTTACGTAGAAGCACTGAAGCTTTCTTT. Amino acid sequence: CSARDPLRRSTEAFF.

The chain links TRBV29-1 to TRBJ2-7; 10 positions match TRBD2. The CDR3 is 18 amino acids. V shed 7 bases and J 2 bases; nucleotides not matched to a gene: 20. From germline, CDR1 is SQVTM and CDR2 ANQGSEA. Written as DNA, the CDR3 is TGCAGCGCCACCAAGGCCCCCTCTAGCGGGAGATTTGCCTACGAGCAGTACTTC. Translation: CSATKAPSSGRFAYEQYF.

This clonotype was found a few times. This sequence joins TRBV3-1 and TRBJ2-1; 11 bases map to TRBD2. The CDR3 is made up of 17 amino acids. V shed 4 bases and J 3 bases; nucleotides not matched to a gene: 8. Germline CDR1 reads LGHDT; CDR2 reads YNNKEL (reference sequence). The CDR3 sequence: CASSPLLAGGLYNEQFF. CDR3 in DNA: TGTGCCAGCAGCCCCCTTCTAGCGGGGGGCCTCTACAATGAGCAGTTCTTC.

The gene calls are TRBV5-1 and TRBJ1-2; D unresolved. Trimming left V 4 bases short and J 1 base short, with 8 bases between. Germline CDR1 SGHRS, CDR2 YFSETQ. CDR3 length: 13 residues. The chain's CDR3 is CASSIADNYGYTF. In DNA form, the CDR3 reads TGCGCCAGCAGCATAGCTGATAACTATGGCTACACCTTC.

In DNA form, the CDR3 reads TGTGCCAGCAGCTTAGCGACTAGCGGGAGCGCAAAAGAGACCCAGTACTTC. Its protein is CASSLATSGSAKETQYF. V is TRBV7-9 and J is TRBJ2-5, with 12 bases identical to TRBD2. From germline, CDR1 is SEHNR and CDR2 FQNEAQ (reference sequence). This CDR3 comprises 17 residues. V lost 0 bases and J lost 3; bases outside the gene matches: 5.

With respect to this clonotype: Relative to the germline gene, one junction end is altered; a read error may explain this. The chain recombines TRBV6-5 with TRBJ2-1; TRBD1 matches 7 bases. Germline CDR1 and CDR2: MNHEY and SVGAGI. The CDR3 consists of 15 residues. CDR3 amino acids: CASSPHKGAYNKQFF. DNA of the CDR3: TGTGCCAGCAGCCCGCATAAGGGGGCTTACAATAAGCAGTTCTTC.

V and J are TRBV27 and TRBJ1-1; no firm D call. V lost 4 bases and J 2 bases, leaving 8 bases between the germline ends. Germline V CDR1 and CDR2: MNHEY, SMNVEV (reference sequence). The CDR3 totals 13 residues. CDR3 DNA: TGTGCCAGCAGTTGGGCCGCTAACACTGAAGCTTTCTTT. It yields the protein CASSWAANTEAFF.

CDR3 bases: TGTGCCAGCAGCTTAGATAGGTTCAGAGGCTACGAGCAGTACTTC. It translates to CASSLDRFRGYEQYF. The chain couples TRBV11-2 to TRBJ2-7; D gene uncertain. The CDR3 totals 15 residues. CDR1 and CDR2 (germline): SGHAT, FQNNGV. V lost 0 bases and J lost 3, with 12 bases in between.

V and J are TRBV4-2 and TRBJ2-3; 9 bases line up with TRBD2. The CDR3 loop spans 18 amino acids. V was pared by 0 bases and J by 5 bases, with 12 bases of the junction left unmatched. Germline loops: CDR1 LGHNA, CDR2 YNFKEQ. CDR3 DNA: TGTGCCAGCAGCCAAGATCCCCCCAAAGCGGGAGGTAGAGATACGCAGTATTTT. It specifies CASSQDPPKAGGRDTQYF.

This sequence joins TRBV5-1 and TRBJ2-5; 10 nucleotides match TRBD1. CDR3 length: 15 residues. The V and J ends lost 0 bases and 5 bases, in that order; junction bases with no gene match: 4. The germline V gene has CDR1 SGHRS and CDR2 YFSETQ. The DNA of the CDR3 is TGCGCCAGCAGCTTGGGGGACAGGGGTCGGGAGACCCAGTACTTC. Translated, it gives CASSLGDRGRETQYF.

With regard to this clonotype: Germline is not matched at one junction end, which may reflect a read error. The V gene is TRBV3-1, the J gene TRBJ2-1; 8 bases fit TRBD2. The CDR3 runs 13 residues. Germline V gene lookup returns CDR1 LGHDT and CDR2 YNNKEL (reference sequence). Here the CDR3 reads CASSQGGGRQQVF. The CDR3 bases are TGTGCCAGCAGCCAAGGCGGGGGGCGTCAGCAGGTCTTC.

The V gene is TRBV2, the J gene TRBJ2-5; D is unresolved. CDR3 size: 13 residues. CDR1 is SNHLY and CDR2 is FYNNEI in the germline V gene. The V end was cut by 3 bases, the J end by 5 bases, with 10 bases between. The chain's CDR3 is CASSERVVETQYF. The CDR3, as DNA: TGTGCCAGCAGTGAGAGAGTGGTGGAGACCCAGTACTTC.

The gene calls are TRBV18 and TRBJ2-1, with 14 bases matching TRBD2. The trim removed 2 bases at V and 8 bases at J, leaving 8 bases unmatched. This CDR3 is 17 amino acids long. Germline V CDR1 and CDR2: KGHSH, LQKENI. CDR3 DNA: TGTGCCAGCTCACCAAATACGGGACTAGCGGGAGAGCATGAGCAGTTCTTC. It encodes CASSPNTGLAGEHEQFF.

Comments on this clonotype: A junction end diverges from the germline sequence, so it may reflect a read error. This chain connects TRBV7-7 to TRBJ2-1, with 10 bases aligning to TRBD2. The CDR3 extends over 15 amino acids. CDR1 SSHAT and CDR2 FNYEAQ come from the germline V gene (reference sequence). The CDR3 DNA is TGTGCTAGCAGCTTCTCTCTAGCGGGAGTCAATGAGCAGTTCTTC. Its protein is CASSFSLAGVNEQFF.

V usage is TRBV25-1 and J usage is TRBJ2-7, with D unclear. Germline loops: CDR1 MGHDK, CDR2 SYGVNS. The CDR3 is made up of 15 amino acids. V was pared by 2 bases and J by 0 bases, with 11 bases between. CDR3 sequence reads: CASSEGAVSSYEQYF. CDR3 coding DNA: TGTGCCAGCAGTGAAGGAGCTGTTAGCTCCTACGAGCAGTACTTC.

The genes are TRBV27 and TRBJ2-5; 10 bases match TRBD1. The J call may be mistaken, given a closer DNA end match to TRBJ2-7. Germline V gives CDR1 MNHEY, CDR2 SMNVEV (reference sequence). This CDR3 is 16 amino acids long. The CDR3 bases are TGTGCCAGCAGCAACGGGATCGGGACAGGGGTCTACGAGCAGTACTTC. Translated, it gives CASSNGIGTGVYEQYF.

The chain joins TRBV25-1 to TRBJ2-3; D is ambiguous. Trimming removed 4 bases at V and 13 bases at J, with 18 bases between. Germline V lookup: CDR1 MGHDK, CDR2 SYGVNS. This CDR3 is 13 amino acids long. The CDR3 loop is CASSGVSDIGEYF. CDR3 coding DNA: TGTGCCAGCAGTGGTGTATCAGACATCGGAGAGTATTTT.

The chain couples TRBV20-1 to TRBJ1-1; tentative D call: TRBD1 (5 bases). V gave up 1 base and J gave up 2 bases, with 11 bases separating them. Germline V gene lookup returns CDR1 DFQATT and CDR2 SNEGSKA (reference sequence). The CDR3 has 14 residues. The chain's CDR3 is CSARAGTANTEAFF. As DNA, the CDR3 is TGCAGTGCTAGAGCCGGGACCGCAAACACTGAAGCTTTCTTT.

This chain links TRBV7-2 with TRBJ2-5; 7 bases map to TRBD1. Near its end, the DNA agrees better with TRBJ2-7, so the J call may be wrong. The CDR3 totals 15 residues. The germline V gene encodes CDR1 SGHTA and CDR2 FQGNSA. The DNA for the CDR3 is TGTGCCAGCAGCCCCCGGATAGGGGGCGTTTACGAGCAGTACTTC. It is translated as CASSPRIGGVYEQYF.

This clonotype was seen a few times. The chain employs TRBV7-6 and TRBJ2-7; 12 bases match TRBD2. This CDR3 is 17 amino acids long. From germline, CDR1 is SGHVS and CDR2 FNYEAQ. V trimming: 5 bases; J trimming: 5 bases; junction bases outside the gene matches: 13. CDR3 loop: CASSVGLAGTPAHEQYF. DNA for the CDR3: TGTGCCAGCAGCGTCGGACTAGCGGGAACCCCGGCACACGAGCAGTACTTC.

The rearrangement links TRBV25-1 to TRBJ2-5, with TRBD2 as a possible D gene (5 bases). Trimming removed 2 bases at V and 0 bases at J, with 10 bases between. Germline CDR1 and CDR2: MGHDK and SYGVNS. The CDR3 extends over 15 amino acids. CDR3 amino acids: CASSEPTSHQETQYF. CDR3 coding DNA: TGTGCCAGCAGTGAACCCACTAGTCACCAAGAGACCCAGTACTTC.